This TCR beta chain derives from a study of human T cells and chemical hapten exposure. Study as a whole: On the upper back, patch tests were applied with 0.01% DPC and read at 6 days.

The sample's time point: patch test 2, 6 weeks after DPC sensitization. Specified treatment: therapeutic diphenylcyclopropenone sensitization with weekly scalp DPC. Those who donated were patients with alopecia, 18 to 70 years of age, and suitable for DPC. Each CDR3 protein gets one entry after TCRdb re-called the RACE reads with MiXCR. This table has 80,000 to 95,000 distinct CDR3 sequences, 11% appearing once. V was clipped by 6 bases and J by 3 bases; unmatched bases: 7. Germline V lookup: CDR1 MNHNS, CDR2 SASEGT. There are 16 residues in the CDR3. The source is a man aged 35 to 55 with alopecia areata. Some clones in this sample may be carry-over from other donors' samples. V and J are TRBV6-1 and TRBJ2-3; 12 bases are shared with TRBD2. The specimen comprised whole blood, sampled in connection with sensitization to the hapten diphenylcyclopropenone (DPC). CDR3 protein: CASRKLTSGSTDTQYF. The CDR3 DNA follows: TGTGCCAGCAGGAAACTGACTAGCGGGAGTACAGATACGCAGTATTTT.